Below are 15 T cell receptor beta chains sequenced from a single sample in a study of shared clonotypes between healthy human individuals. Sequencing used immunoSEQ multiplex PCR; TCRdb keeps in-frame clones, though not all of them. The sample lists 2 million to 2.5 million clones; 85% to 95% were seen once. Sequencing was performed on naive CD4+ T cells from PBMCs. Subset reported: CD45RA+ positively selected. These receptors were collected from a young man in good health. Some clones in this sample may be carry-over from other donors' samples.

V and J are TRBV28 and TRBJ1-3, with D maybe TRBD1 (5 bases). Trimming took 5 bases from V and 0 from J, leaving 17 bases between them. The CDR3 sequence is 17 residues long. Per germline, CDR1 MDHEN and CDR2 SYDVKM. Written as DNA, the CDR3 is TGTGCCAGCAGTAACGGAGGGGCTTTCTCCTCTGGAAACACCATATATTTT. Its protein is CASSNGGAFSSGNTIYF.

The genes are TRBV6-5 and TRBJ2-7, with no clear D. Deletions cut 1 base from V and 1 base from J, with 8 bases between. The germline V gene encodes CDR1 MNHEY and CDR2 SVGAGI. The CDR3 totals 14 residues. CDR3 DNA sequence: TGTGCCAGCAGTTACTGGGCAGAATCCTACGAGCAGTACTTC. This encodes CASSYWAESYEQYF.

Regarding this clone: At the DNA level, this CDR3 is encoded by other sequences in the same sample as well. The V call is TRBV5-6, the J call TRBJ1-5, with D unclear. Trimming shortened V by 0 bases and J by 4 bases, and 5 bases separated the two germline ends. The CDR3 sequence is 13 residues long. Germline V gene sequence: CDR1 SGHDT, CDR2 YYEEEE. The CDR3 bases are TGTGCCAGCAGCTTGGACAGAAATCAGCCCCAGCATTTT. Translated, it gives CASSLDRNQPQHF.

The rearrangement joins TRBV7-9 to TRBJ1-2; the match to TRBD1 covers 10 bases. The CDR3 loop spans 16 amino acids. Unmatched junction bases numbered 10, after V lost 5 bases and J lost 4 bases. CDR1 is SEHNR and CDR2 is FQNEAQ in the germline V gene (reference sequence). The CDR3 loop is CASSRGTGEGSYGYTF. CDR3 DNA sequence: TGTGCCAGCAGCCGCGGGACAGGGGAAGGGAGCTATGGCTACACCTTC.

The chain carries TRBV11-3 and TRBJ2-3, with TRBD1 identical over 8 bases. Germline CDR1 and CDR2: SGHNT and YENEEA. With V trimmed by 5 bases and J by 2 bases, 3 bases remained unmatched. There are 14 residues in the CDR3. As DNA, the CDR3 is TGTGCCAGCAGCCAGGGGGCTTACACAGATACGCAGTATTTT. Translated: CASSQGAYTDTQYF.

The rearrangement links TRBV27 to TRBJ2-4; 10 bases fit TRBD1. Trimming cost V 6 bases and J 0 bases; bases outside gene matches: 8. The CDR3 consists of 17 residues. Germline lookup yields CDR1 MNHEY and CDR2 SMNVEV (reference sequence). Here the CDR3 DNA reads TGTGCCAGCAGGGGGACAGGGGTGATACTAGCCAAAAACATTCAGTACTTC. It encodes CASRGTGVILAKNIQYF.

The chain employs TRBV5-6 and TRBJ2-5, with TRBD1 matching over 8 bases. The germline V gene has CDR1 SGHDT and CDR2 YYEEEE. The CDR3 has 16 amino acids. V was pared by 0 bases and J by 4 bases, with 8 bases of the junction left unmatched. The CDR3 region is CASSLGGGRGRETQYF. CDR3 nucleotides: TGTGCCAGCAGCTTGGGCGGCGGCAGGGGGCGAGAGACCCAGTACTTC. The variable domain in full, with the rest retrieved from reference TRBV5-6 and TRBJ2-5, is DAGVTQSPTHLIKTRGQQVTLRCSPKSGHDTVSWYQQALGQGPQFIFQYYEEEERQRGNFPDRFSGHQFPNYSSELNVNALLLGDSALYLCASSLGGGRGRETQYFGPGTRLLVL.

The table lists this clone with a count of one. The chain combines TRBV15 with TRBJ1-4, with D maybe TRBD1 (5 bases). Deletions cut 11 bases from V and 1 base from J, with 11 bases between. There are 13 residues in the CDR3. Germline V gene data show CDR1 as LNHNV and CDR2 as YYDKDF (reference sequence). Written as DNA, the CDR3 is TGTGCCGCGGGGAGGGGAACTAATGAAAAACTGTTTTTT. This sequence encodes CAAGRGTNEKLFF.

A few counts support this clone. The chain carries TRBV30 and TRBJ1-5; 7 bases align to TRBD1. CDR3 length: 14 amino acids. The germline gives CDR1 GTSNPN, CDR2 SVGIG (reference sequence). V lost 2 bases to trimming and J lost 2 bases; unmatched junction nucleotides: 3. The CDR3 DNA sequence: TGTGCCTGGAGTCGTACAGGGGGCAATCAGCCCCAGCATTTT. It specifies CAWSRTGGNQPQHF. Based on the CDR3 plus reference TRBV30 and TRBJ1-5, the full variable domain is SQTIHQWPATLVQPVGSPLSLECTVEGTSNPNLYWYRQAAGRGLQLLFYSVGIGQISSEVPQNLSASRPQDRQFILSSKKLLLSDSGFYLCAWSRTGGNQPQHFGDGTRLSIL.

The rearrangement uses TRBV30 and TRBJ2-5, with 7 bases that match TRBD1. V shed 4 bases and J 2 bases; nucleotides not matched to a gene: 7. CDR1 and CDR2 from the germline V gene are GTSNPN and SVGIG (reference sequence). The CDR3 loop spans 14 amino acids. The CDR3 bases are TGTGCCTGGAACCGGGACAGAGGACAAGAGACCCAGTACTTC. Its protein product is CAWNRDRGQETQYF. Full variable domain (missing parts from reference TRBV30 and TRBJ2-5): SQTIHQWPATLVQPVGSPLSLECTVEGTSNPNLYWYRQAAGRGLQLLFYSVGIGQISSEVPQNLSASRPQDRQFILSSKKLLLSDSGFYLCAWNRDRGQETQYFGPGTRLLVL.

The chain's CDR3 is CASSGWTSGRTYNEQFF. The CDR3 region has the DNA TGCGCCAGCAGCGGGTGGACTAGCGGGAGGACCTACAATGAGCAGTTCTTC. This chain links TRBV5-1 with TRBJ2-1; 14 bases line up with TRBD2. Unmatched junction bases numbered 5, after V lost 4 bases and J lost 2 bases. The CDR3 totals 17 residues. The germline gives CDR1 SGHRS, CDR2 YFSETQ.

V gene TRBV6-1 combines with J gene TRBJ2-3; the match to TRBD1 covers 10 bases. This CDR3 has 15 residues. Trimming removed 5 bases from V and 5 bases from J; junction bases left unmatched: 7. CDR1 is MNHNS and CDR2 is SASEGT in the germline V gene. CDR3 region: CASSWDRGPGDTQYF. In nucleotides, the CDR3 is TGTGCCAGCAGTTGGGACAGGGGCCCCGGAGATACGCAGTATTTT.

CDR3 in amino acids: CASSLSGPGNTIYF. The CDR3 nucleotides are TGTGCCAGCAGCTTAAGCGGCCCAGGAAACACCATATATTTT. The V and J genes are TRBV7-3 and TRBJ1-3; D ambiguous. V was cut by 1 base and J by 4 bases, with 8 bases left in between. The CDR3 contains 14 residues. The germline V gene has CDR1 SGHTA and CDR2 FQGTGA.

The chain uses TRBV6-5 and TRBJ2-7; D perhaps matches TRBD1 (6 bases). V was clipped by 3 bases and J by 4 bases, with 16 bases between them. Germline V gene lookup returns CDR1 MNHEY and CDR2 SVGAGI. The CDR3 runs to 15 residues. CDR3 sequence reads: CASSYLPRTEYEQYF. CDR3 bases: TGTGCCAGCAGTTATCTACCACGGACAGAATACGAGCAGTACTTC.

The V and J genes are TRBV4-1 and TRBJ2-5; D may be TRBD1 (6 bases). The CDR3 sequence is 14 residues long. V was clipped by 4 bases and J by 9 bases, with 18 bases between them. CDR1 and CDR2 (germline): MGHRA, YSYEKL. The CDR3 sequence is CASSPGVGRMSQYF. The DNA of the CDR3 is TGCGCCAGCAGCCCAGGGGTGGGCCGGATGTCCCAGTACTTC.